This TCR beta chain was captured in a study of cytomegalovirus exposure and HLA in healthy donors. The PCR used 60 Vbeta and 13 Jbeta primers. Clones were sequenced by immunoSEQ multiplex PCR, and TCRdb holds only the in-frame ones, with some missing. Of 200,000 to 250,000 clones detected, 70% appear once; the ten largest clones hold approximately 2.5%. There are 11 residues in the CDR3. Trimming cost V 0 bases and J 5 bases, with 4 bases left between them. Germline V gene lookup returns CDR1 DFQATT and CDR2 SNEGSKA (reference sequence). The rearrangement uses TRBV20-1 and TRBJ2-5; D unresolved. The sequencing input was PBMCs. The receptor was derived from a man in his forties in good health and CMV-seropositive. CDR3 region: CSARDGETQYF. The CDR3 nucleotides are TGCAGTGCTAGAGACGGGGAGACCCAGTACTTC.